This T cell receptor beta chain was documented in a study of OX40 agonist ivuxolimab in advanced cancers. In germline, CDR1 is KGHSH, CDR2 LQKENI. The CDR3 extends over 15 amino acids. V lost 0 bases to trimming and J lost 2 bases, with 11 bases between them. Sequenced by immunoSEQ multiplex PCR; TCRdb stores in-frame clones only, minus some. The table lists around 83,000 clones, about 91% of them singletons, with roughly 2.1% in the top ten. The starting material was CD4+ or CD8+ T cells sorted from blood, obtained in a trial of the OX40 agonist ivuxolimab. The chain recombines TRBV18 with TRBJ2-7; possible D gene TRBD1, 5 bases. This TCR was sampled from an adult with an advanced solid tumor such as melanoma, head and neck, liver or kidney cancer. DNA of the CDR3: TGTGCCAGCTCACCACCAGGACATCTAGCCTACGAGCAGTACTTC. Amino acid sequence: CASSPPGHLAYEQYF. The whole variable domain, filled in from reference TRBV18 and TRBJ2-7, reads NAGVMQNPRHLVRRRGQEARLRCSPMKGHSHVYWYRQLPEEGLKFMVYLQKENIIDESGMPKERFSAEFPKEGPSILRIQQVVRGDSAAYFCASSPPGHLAYEQYFGPGTRLTVT.